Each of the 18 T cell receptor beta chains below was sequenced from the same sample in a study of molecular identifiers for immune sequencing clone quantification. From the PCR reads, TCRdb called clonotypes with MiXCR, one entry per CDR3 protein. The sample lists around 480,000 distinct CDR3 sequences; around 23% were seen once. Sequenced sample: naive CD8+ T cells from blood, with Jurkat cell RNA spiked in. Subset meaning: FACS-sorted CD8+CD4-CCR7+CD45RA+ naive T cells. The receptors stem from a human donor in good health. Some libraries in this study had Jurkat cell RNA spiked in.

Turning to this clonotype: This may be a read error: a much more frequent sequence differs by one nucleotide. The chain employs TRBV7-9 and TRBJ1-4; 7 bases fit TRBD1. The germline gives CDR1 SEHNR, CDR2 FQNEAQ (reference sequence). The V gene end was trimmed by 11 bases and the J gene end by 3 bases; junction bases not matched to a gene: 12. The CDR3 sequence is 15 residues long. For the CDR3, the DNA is TGTGCCCCCTCCCGGGTACAGGGGTCTAATGAAAAACTGTTTTTT. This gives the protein CAPSRVQGSNEKLFF. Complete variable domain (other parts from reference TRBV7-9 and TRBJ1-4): DTGVSQNPRHKITKRGQNVTFRCDPISEHNRLYWYRQTLGQGPEFLTYFQNEAQLEKSRLLSDRFSAERPKGSFSTLEIQRTEQGDSAMYLCAPSRVQGSNEKLFFGSGTQLSVL.

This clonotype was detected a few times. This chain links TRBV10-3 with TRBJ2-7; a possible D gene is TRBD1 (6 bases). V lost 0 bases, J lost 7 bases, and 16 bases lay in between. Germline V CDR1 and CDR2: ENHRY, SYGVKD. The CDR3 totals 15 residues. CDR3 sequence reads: CAISESAQGMAEQYF. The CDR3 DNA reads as TGTGCCATCAGTGAGTCGGCCCAGGGGATGGCAGAGCAGTACTTC.

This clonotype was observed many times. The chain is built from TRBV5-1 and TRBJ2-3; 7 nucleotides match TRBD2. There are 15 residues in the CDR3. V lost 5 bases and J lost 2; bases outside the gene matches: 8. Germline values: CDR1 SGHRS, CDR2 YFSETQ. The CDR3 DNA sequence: TGCGCCAGCAGTGTTGCGGGGGTTGCCACAGATACGCAGTATTTT. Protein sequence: CASSVAGVATDTQYF.

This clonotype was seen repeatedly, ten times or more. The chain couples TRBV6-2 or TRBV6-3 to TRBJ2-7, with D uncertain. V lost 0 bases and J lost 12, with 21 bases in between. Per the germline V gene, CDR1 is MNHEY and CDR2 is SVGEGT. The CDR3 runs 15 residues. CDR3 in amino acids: CASSYSIFGPNLWYF. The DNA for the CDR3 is TGTGCCAGCAGTTACTCGATTTTCGGGCCGAATCTCTGGTACTTC.

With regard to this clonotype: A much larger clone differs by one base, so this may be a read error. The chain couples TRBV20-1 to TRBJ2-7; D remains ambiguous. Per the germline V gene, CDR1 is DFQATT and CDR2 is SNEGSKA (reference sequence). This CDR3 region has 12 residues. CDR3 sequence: CSASAVSYEQNF. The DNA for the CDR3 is TGCAGTGCTAGCGCCGTTTCCTACGAGCAGAACTTC.

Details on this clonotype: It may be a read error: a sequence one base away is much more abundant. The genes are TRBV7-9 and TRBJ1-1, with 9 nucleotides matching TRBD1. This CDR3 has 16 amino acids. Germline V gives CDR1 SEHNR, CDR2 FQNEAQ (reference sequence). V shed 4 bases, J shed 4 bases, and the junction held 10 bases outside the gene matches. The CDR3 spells CASSSGTGRFGTEAFF. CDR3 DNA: TGTGCCAGCAGCTCCGGGACAGGGCGTTTTGGCACTGAAGCTTTCTTT.

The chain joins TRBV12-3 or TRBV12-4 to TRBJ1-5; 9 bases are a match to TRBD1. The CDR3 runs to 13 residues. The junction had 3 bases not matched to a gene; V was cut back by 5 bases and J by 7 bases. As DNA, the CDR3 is TGTGCCAGCAGTGGGGACAGGGTGCAGCCCCAGCATTTT. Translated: CASSGDRVQPQHF.

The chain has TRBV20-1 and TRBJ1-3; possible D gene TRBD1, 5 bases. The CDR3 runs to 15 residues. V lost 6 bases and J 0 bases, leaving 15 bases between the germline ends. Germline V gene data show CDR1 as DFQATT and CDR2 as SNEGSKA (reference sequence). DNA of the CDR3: TGCAGTGCCCGGGGACGGGTTAGCTCTGGAAACACCATATATTTT. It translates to CSARGRVSSGNTIYF.

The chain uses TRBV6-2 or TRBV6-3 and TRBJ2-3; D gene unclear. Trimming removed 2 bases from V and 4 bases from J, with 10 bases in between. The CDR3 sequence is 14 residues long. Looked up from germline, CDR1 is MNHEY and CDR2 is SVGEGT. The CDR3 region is CASSYQNGADTQYF. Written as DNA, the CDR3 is TGTGCCAGCAGTTACCAGAACGGCGCAGATACGCAGTATTTT.

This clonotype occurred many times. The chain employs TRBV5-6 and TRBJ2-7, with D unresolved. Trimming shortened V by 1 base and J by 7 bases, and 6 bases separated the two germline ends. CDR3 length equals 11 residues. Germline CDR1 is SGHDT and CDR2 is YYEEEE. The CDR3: CASSLWREQYF. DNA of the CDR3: TGTGCCAGCAGCTTGTGGAGAGAGCAGTACTTC.

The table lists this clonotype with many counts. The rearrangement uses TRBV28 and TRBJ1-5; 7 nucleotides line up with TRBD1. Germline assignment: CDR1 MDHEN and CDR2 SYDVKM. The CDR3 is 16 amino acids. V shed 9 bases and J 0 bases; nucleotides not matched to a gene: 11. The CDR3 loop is CASTDREGYSNQPQHF. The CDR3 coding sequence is TGTGCCAGTACCGACAGGGAGGGCTATAGCAATCAGCCCCAGCATTTT. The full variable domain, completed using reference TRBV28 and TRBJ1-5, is DVKVTQSSRYLVKRTGEKVFLECVQDMDHENMFWYRQDPGLGLRLIYFSYDVKMKEKGDIPEGYSVSREKKERFSLILESASTNQTSMYLCASTDREGYSNQPQHFGDGTRLSIL.

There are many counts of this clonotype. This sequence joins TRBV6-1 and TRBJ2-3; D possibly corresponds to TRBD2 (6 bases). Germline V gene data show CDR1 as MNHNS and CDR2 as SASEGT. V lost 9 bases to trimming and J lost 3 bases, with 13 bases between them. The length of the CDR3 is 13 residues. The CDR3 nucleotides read TGTGCCAGTCGGGACTCATCTACAGATACGCAGTATTTT. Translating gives CASRDSSTDTQYF.

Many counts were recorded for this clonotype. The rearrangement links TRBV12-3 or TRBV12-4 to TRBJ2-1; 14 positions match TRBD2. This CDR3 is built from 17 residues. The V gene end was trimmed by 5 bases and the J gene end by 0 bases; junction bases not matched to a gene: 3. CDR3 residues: CASSVGTSGGSYNEQFF. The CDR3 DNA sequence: TGTGCCAGCAGTGTCGGGACTAGCGGGGGCTCCTACAATGAGCAGTTCTTC.

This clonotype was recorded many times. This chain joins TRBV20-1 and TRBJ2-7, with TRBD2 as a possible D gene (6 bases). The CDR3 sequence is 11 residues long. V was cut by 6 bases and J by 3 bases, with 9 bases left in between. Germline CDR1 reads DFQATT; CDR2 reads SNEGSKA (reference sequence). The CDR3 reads CSARDFYEQYF. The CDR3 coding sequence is TGCAGTGCGAGGGACTTCTACGAGCAGTACTTC.

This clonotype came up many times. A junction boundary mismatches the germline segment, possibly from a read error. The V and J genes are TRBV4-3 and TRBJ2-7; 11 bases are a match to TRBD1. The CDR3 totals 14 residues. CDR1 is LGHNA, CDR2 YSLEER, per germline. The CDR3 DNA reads TGTGCCAGCAGCCAGGGACAGGGGGCCTACGAGCAGTACTTC. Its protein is CASSQGQGAYEQYF.

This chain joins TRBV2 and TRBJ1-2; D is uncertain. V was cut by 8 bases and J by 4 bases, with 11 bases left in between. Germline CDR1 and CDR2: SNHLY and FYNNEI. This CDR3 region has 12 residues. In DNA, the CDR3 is TGTGCCAGCCGCGGAAGGAGCTATGGCTACACCTTC. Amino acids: CASRGRSYGYTF.

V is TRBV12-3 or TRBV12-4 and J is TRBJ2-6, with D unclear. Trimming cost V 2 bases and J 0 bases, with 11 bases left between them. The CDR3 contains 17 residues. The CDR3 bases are TGTGCCAGCAGTTTATATTACACGATCTCTGGGGCCAACGTCCTGACTTTC. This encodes CASSLYYTISGANVLTF.

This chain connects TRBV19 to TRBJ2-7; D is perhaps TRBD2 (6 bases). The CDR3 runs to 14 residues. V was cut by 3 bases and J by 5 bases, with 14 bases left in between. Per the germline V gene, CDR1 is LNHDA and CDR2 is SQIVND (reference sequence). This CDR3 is CASSMPGAPHEQYF. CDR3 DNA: TGTGCCAGTAGTATGCCGGGAGCGCCCCACGAGCAGTACTTC.